This T cell receptor (beta chain) is from a study of OX40 agonist ivuxolimab in advanced cancers. Whole-study context: Patients' therapy was ivuxolimab, an antibody that acts as an agonist of OX40 (CD134). The study, taken as a whole, reports: At 0.1 to 3.0 mg/kg and by week 6, CD4+ and CD8+ T cells in the blood had expanded clonally.

As regards this clone: Its target is unknown.

Sequenced by immunoSEQ multiplex PCR; TCRdb stores in-frame clones only, minus some. The sample has about 34,000 clones; approximately 82% are singletons. This receptor was taken from an adult with an advanced solid tumor such as melanoma, head and neck, liver or kidney cancer. Sequences were derived from CD4+ or CD8+ T cells sorted from blood, sampled in a trial of the OX40 agonist ivuxolimab.

The CDR3 DNA sequence: TGTGCCAGCAGCTTACCGACAGGGGGGTCGGGGGAGCAGTACTTC. As protein: CASSLPTGGSGEQYF. The chain carries TRBV11-1 and TRBJ2-7, with TRBD1 matching 9 bases. Germline V gene lookup returns CDR1 SGHAT and CDR2 FQDESV (reference sequence). CDR3 length equals 15 residues. J was trimmed by 7 bases and V by 2 bases; bases with no gene match: 9.